A selection of T cell receptor beta chains follows, all from one sample in a study of blood T cells in healthy people across ages. MiXCR was run by TCRdb on the 5' RACE reads, yielding one entry per CDR3 protein. Among 650,000 or so distinct CDR3 sequences listed, over 40% were seen once. Source material: blood. All receptors come from a woman of 80 years or more in good health. The CDR3 runs from the conserved cysteine through the conserved F or W. A D gene is named only where the DNA matches it firmly. Clone size is not always given. Where it is, it says once, few, many or a class for expanded clones.

size,D,length,J,V,DNA,CDR3
-,-,17,TRBJ1-6,TRBV27,TGTGCCAGCAGTTTTGGTCGAAGGGTCTCCTATAATTCACTCCTCCACTTT,CASSFGRRVSYNSLLHF
-,-,11,TRBJ2-3,TRBV12-3/TRBV12-4,TGTGCCAGCAGTTTATCCGGGAGCGAGTATTTT,CASSLSGSEYF
-,-,15,TRBJ1-1,TRBV12-3/TRBV12-4,TGTGCCAGCAGTCTCTACAGGCTGCCGAACACTGAAGCTTTCTTT,CASSLYRLPNTEAFF
few,-,13,TRBJ1-5,TRBV9,TGTGCCAGCAGCGCCCAGGGGTATCAGCCCCAGCATTTT,CASSAQGYQPQHF
many,-,15,TRBJ1-6,TRBV6-6,TGTGCCAGCAGTTACGGCCAGAACTATAATTCACCCCTCCACTTT,CASSYGQNYNSPLHF
-,TRBD1,12,TRBJ1-2,TRBV20-1,TGCAGTGTTAGTCTTACAGGGGGTGGCTACACCTTC,CSVSLTGGGYTF
-,TRBD1,15,TRBJ2-3,TRBV10-3,TGTGCCATCAGTGGGGGACAGTCTAGCACAGATACGCAGTATTTT,CAISGGQSSTDTQYF
-,TRBD2,18,TRBJ2-1,TRBV12-3/TRBV12-4,TGTGCCAGCAGCCCTGCGGCCTTTCCGGCGGGGGAAAACAATGAGCAGTTCTTC,CASSPAAFPAGENNEQFF
-,TRBD1,15,TRBJ1-4,TRBV12-3/TRBV12-4,TGTGCCAGCAGTCGACACAGGGGCGGCGGGGAAAAACTGTTTTTT,CASSRHRGGGEKLFF
few,-,15,TRBJ2-3,TRBV3-1,TGTGCCAGCAGCTTAAGTGGGAGTCCTCAGATTACGCAGTATTTT,CASSLSGSPQITQYF
-,TRBD2,14,TRBJ2-5,TRBV12-3/TRBV12-4,TGTGCCAGCAGTCGACTAGCGGGGGTGGGGACCCAGTACTTC,CASSRLAGVGTQYF
many,TRBD1,17,TRBJ1-1,TRBV14,TGTGCCAGCAGCCAAGGCTGGGGACAGGGGGCGAATACTGAAGCTTTCTTT,CASSQGWGQGANTEAFF
many,-,12,TRBJ1-4,TRBV29-1,TGCAGCGTTGCGCCCCAAGGCGAAAAACTGTTTTTT,CSVAPQGEKLFF
few,-,16,TRBJ2-7,TRBV5-6,TGTGCCAGCAGCTTGTCTTCGGTTAACCCTTTCTACGAGCAGTACTTC,CASSLSSVNPFYEQYF
few,TRBD1,16,TRBJ1-6,TRBV5-1,TGCGCCAGCAGCTTACGACAGGGTTCAGATAATTCACCCCTCCACTTT,CASSLRQGSDNSPLHF
-,-,13,TRBJ1-2,TRBV28,TGTGCCAGCAGCCTACAGGATCCCTATGGCTACACCTTC,CASSLQDPYGYTF
-,-,15,TRBJ1-1,TRBV5-1,TGCGCCAGCAGCTTGATTGGCAGGGGAGACACTGAAGCTTTCTTT,CASSLIGRGDTEAFF
-,-,15,TRBJ2-6,TRBV5-1,TGCGCCAGCAGCTTGGGTCTTATTGGGGCCAACGTCCTGACTTTC,CASSLGLIGANVLTF
many,-,14,TRBJ2-1,TRBV29-1,TGCAGCGTTGGGAGGGGAGCCTCCTACAATGAGCAGTTCTTC,CSVGRGASYNEQFF
many,-,13,TRBJ2-1,TRBV20-1,TGCAGTGCTAGAGAGGGTGGATACAATGAGCAGTTCTTC,CSAREGGYNEQFF
-,-,14,TRBJ1-2,TRBV9,TGTGCCAGCAGCGTAGGCGACTCTAACTATGGCTACACCTTC,CASSVGDSNYGYTF
-,-,15,TRBJ1-2,TRBV9,TGTGCCAGCAGCGTAGCGGATGAGTCCCGCGGTGGCTACACCTTC,CASSVADESRGGYTF
-,-,14,TRBJ2-2,TRBV7-9,TGTGCCAGCAGCTTGATGCGGGCCACCGGGGAGCTGTTTTTT,CASSLMRATGELFF
-,-,16,TRBJ2-3,TRBV28,TGTGCCAGCAGTCCCTCTGGGTTAGTCCCTTTTGATACGCAGTATTTT,CASSPSGLVPFDTQYF
-,-,14,TRBJ1-3,TRBV7-2,TGTGCCAGCAGCAGAGACCACTCTGGAAACACCGTATATTTT,CASSRDHSGNTVYF
-,TRBD1,14,TRBJ2-7,TRBV28,TGTGCCAGCAGTTGGGACAGGGTTCGGTACGAGCAGTACTTC,CASSWDRVRYEQYF
many,TRBD1,17,TRBJ1-6,TRBV7-2,TGTGCCAGCAGCCCCATGGGACAGAGCTCCTATAATTCACCCCTCCACTTT,CASSPMGQSSYNSPLHF
-,-,16,TRBJ2-1,TRBV4-1,TGCGCCAGCAGCCAATTAGACATACTCTTCTACGGTGAGCAGTTCTTC,CASSQLDILFYGEQFF
many,-,13,TRBJ1-2,TRBV7-2,TGTGCCAGCAGCTTAGATGTCTTCTATGGCTACACCTTC,CASSLDVFYGYTF
once,TRBD2,18,TRBJ2-7,TRBV9,TGTGCCAGCAGCGTAGTGTTGACTAGCGGGGGTAACCAGGGAGAGCAGTACTTC,CASSVVLTSGGNQGEQYF
many,-,18,TRBJ2-2,TRBV6-1,TGTGCCAGCAGTACGACGGGGGGCGGGCTAAATCTCGCCGGGGAGCTGTTTTTT,CASSTTGGGLNLAGELFF
-,TRBD2,17,TRBJ2-3,TRBV12-3/TRBV12-4,TGTGCCAGCAGCCGCCTCGGCGGGGGGGTTGTTACAGATACGCAGTATTTT,CASSRLGGGVVTDTQYF
-,-,14,TRBJ2-7,TRBV4-3,TGCGCCAGCAGCCTTACAGAGCTCACCTACGAGCAGTACTTC,CASSLTELTYEQYF
many,TRBD2,18,TRBJ2-1,TRBV20-1,TGCAGTGCTAGAGATTTCGGTCAGACTAGCGGGGCTTACAATGAGCAGTTCTTC,CSARDFGQTSGAYNEQFF
many,-,15,TRBJ2-3,TRBV5-6,TGTGCCAGCAGCGAGTACGGGAGAGAGACAGATACGCAGTATTTT,CASSEYGRETDTQYF
-,-,15,TRBJ2-4,TRBV25-1,TGTGCCAGCAGTGAAGGGTGGGGGGCGAAAAACATTCAGTACTTC,CASSEGWGAKNIQYF
-,-,16,TRBJ2-5,TRBV7-2,TGTGCCAGCAGCTTATACGTTTACAGGGATGCTGAGACCCAGTACTTC,CASSLYVYRDAETQYF
few,-,15,TRBJ2-2,TRBV27,TGTGCCAGCAGTTTTTGGGCCGGGATTACCGGGGAGCTGTTTTTT,CASSFWAGITGELFF
-,-,12,TRBJ2-7,TRBV6-2/TRBV6-3,TGTGCCGGCAGTTCCCGAGGATACGAGCGGTACTTC,CAGSSRGYERYF
many,-,11,TRBJ2-7,TRBV29-1,TGCAGCGTGTCCGAGAGCTACGAGCAGTACTTC,CSVSESYEQYF
-,-,10,TRBJ1-2,TRBV29-1,TGCAGCGTTGAAAGTTGTGTCTACACCTTC,CSVESCVYTF
-,-,16,TRBJ1-5,TRBV7-8,TGTGCCAGCAGCTTAGAAGGGACGGGGATTAATCAGCCCCAGCATTTT,CASSLEGTGINQPQHF
-,TRBD1,14,TRBJ2-4,TRBV28,TGTGCCAGCAGCTCCCAGGGGGCGGGAAACATTCAGTACTTC,CASSSQGAGNIQYF
-,-,13,TRBJ2-2,TRBV28,TGTGCCAGCAGGCCAGCGGTCACCGGGGAGCTGTTTTTT,CASRPAVTGELFF
-,-,16,TRBJ2-5,TRBV27,TGTGCCAGCAGTTTAACGAGCCTGGGAGGACAAGAGACCCAGTACTTC,CASSLTSLGGQETQYF
-,-,13,TRBJ2-7,TRBV5-1,TGCGCCAGCAGTACCGTTCCCTACAATGAGCAGTACTTC,CASSTVPYNEQYF
-,-,15,TRBJ2-3,TRBV15,TGTGCCACCAGCAGCCCCCCCGAGGCCACAGATACGCAGTATTTT,CATSSPPEATDTQYF
-,TRBD2,15,TRBJ2-3,TRBV20-1,TGCAGTGCGCCCCGACTAGCGGGGGGGCGGGATACGCAGTATTTT,CSAPRLAGGRDTQYF
many,-,22,TRBJ2-6,TRBV27,TGTGCCAGCAGTTTAAAAGGGGGGGTCGGACAGACGTCTAACCCTGGGGCCAACGTCCTGACTTTC,CASSLKGGVGQTSNPGANVLTF
-,TRBD2,18,TRBJ2-3,TRBV5-5,TGTGCCAGCAGCTTGGCTTGGGGTAGCGGGGGGGCCATAGATACGCAGTATTTT,CASSLAWGSGGAIDTQYF
few,-,14,TRBJ2-1,TRBV11-3,TGTGCCAGCAGCCTGGGGGAAAGGAACAATGAGCAGTTCTTC,CASSLGERNNEQFF
many,-,13,TRBJ2-7,TRBV9,TGTGCCAGCAGCGTAGGTCTAGCCTACGAGCAGTACTTC,CASSVGLAYEQYF
many,-,13,TRBJ2-1,TRBV6-5,TGTGCCAGCAGTTACGGGCAGCACAATGAGCAGTTCTTC,CASSYGQHNEQFF
once,-,15,TRBJ2-2,TRBV12-3/TRBV12-4,TGTGCCAGCAGTTTCCCGGGACCCACCGCCGGGGAGCTGTTTTTT,CASSFPGPTAGELFF
-,-,13,TRBJ2-5,TRBV6-2/TRBV6-3,TGTGCCAGCACGAAGACAGGGCGGGAGACACAGTACTTC,CASTKTGRETQYF